These 11 T cell receptor beta chains originate from one sample sequenced in a study of CD8 T cells in Susac syndrome. Random hexamers served to reverse transcribe roughly 0.45 to 1 ug RNA. TCRdb independently ran MiXCR on the immunoSEQ multiplex PCR reads; one entry per CDR3 protein. The data hold about 83,000 distinct CDR3 sequences, with 95% to 96% observed a single time. Sequenced input: CD8+ T cells from PBMCs. These receptors were obtained from a human donor with Susac syndrome.

This chain uses TRBV12-5 with TRBJ2-3; 7 positions match TRBD1. V lost 2 bases and J lost 5; bases outside the gene matches: 1. Per the germline V gene, CDR1 is LGHNT and CDR2 is FRNRAP. CDR3 size: 13 residues. For the CDR3, the DNA is TGTGCTAGTGGTTTGAACAGGGGAGATACGCAGTATTTT. Its translation: CASGLNRGDTQYF.

The chain couples TRBV4-3 to TRBJ2-2, with 8 bases fitting TRBD1. Trimming cost V 1 base and J 0 bases; bases outside gene matches: 1. The CDR3 is made up of 16 amino acids. Germline V CDR1 and CDR2: LGHNA, YSLEER. The CDR3 loop is CASSQGTGPNTGELFF. The CDR3 DNA is TGCGCCAGCAGCCAAGGGACAGGGCCGAACACCGGGGAGCTGTTTTTT.

The chain has TRBV28 and TRBJ1-2; 10 bases agree with TRBD1. This CDR3 has 15 amino acids. Trimming cost V 6 bases and J 4 bases; bases outside gene matches: 8. Looked up from germline, CDR1 is MDHEN and CDR2 is SYDVKM. Here the CDR3 DNA reads TGTGCCAGCAGCTTGCAGGACAGGGGGACCTATGGCTACACCTTC. Its translation is CASSLQDRGTYGYTF.

The V and J genes are TRBV20-1 and TRBJ2-1; D gene unclear. Germline V gene lookup returns CDR1 DFQATT and CDR2 SNEGSKA (reference sequence). Trimming took off 6 bases at V and 10 bases at J, with 16 bases between the two ends. The CDR3 has 12 residues. The CDR3 DNA is TGCAGTGCCGAAGAGGTGCGCGGCGAGCAGTTCTTC. This sequence encodes CSAEEVRGEQFF.

J is TRBJ2-1 and V is TRBV11-1, with TRBD2 identical over 11 bases. The CDR3 sequence is 18 residues long. With 5 bases clipped from V and 0 bases from J, the junction kept 9 bases outside the gene matches. Germline CDR1 is SGHAT and CDR2 is FQDESV (reference sequence). As DNA, the CDR3 is TGTGCCAGCAGCCCCGGGACTAGCGGCCAGGCCTCCTACAATGAGCAGTTCTTC. It codes for CASSPGTSGQASYNEQFF. The full variable domain, rest sourced from reference TRBV11-1 and TRBJ2-1, is EAEVAQSPRYKITEKSQAVAFWCDPISGHATLYWYRQILGQGPELLVQFQDESVVDDSQLPKDRFSAERLKGVDSTLKIQPAELGDSAMYLCASSPGTSGQASYNEQFFGPGTRLTVL.

The chain uses TRBV13 and TRBJ2-7; unclear D gene. CDR1 is PRHDT, CDR2 FYEKMQ, per germline (reference sequence). Trimming pared 5 bases from V and 2 bases from J, leaving 13 bases between. CDR3 size: 14 residues. The chain's CDR3 is CASSPDRAPYEQYF. CDR3 nucleotides: TGTGCCAGCAGCCCAGACCGCGCGCCCTACGAGCAGTACTTC.

CDR3 amino acids: CSAWGLAGGLYEQYF. CDR3 nucleotides: TGCAGTGCCTGGGGACTAGCGGGAGGTCTCTACGAGCAGTACTTC. The chain is built from TRBV20-1 and TRBJ2-7; 15 nucleotides agree with TRBD2. The CDR3 has 15 amino acids. Germline CDR1 reads DFQATT; CDR2 reads SNEGSKA (reference sequence). Trimming cost V 6 bases and J 3 bases; bases outside gene matches: 6.

The chain is built from TRBV7-9 and TRBJ1-4; D is perhaps TRBD1 (6 bases). V lost 2 bases and J 8 bases, leaving 12 bases between the germline ends. This CDR3 comprises 14 residues. Germline values: CDR1 SEHNR, CDR2 FQNEAQ (reference sequence). The CDR3 region has the DNA TGTGCCAGCAGCTTATCGACAGGCCCCGAAAAACTGTTTTTT. Its translation: CASSLSTGPEKLFF. Based on the CDR3 plus reference TRBV7-9 and TRBJ1-4, the full variable domain is DTGVSQNPRHKITKRGQNVTFRCDPISEHNRLYWYRQTLGQGPEFLTYFQNEAQLEKSRLLSDRFSAERPKGSFSTLEIQRTEQGDSAMYLCASSLSTGPEKLFFGSGTQLSVL.

The rearrangement uses TRBV6-2 or TRBV6-3 and TRBJ2-7; 8 nucleotides match TRBD2. V was pared by 2 bases and J by 0 bases, with 9 bases of the junction left unmatched. The CDR3 consists of 17 residues. CDR1 is MNHEY, CDR2 SVGEGT, per germline. The CDR3: CASSYPLAGGSSYEQYF. The CDR3 DNA reads as TGTGCCAGCAGTTACCCCCTGGCGGGAGGAAGCTCCTACGAGCAGTACTTC.

The DNA of the CDR3 is TGCGCCAGCAGCCAAGGACTAGCGACGTACAATGAGCAGTTCTTC. Translating gives CASSQGLATYNEQFF. V is TRBV4-3 and J is TRBJ2-1, with 8 bases identical to TRBD2. CDR1 and CDR2 (germline): LGHNA, YSLEER. Losses at the gene ends were 1 base for V and 4 bases for J; bases not matched to a gene: 3. The CDR3 sequence is 15 residues long.

The chain has TRBV4-1 and TRBJ1-5; no clear D. With 0 bases removed from V and 6 bases from J, the gap between germline ends came to 6 bases. The germline gives CDR1 MGHRA, CDR2 YSYEKL. This CDR3 comprises 13 residues. CDR3 protein: CASSQEVTQPQHF. For the CDR3, the DNA is TGCGCCAGCAGCCAAGAAGTAACTCAGCCCCAGCATTTT.